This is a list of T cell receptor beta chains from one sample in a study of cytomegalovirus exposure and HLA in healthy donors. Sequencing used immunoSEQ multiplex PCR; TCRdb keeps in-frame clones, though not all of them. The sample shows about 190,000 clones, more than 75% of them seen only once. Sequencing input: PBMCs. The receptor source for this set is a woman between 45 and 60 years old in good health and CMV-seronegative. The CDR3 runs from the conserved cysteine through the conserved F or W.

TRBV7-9,CASSSMGLPEQFF
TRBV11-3,CASSARGVSTGELFF
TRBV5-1,CASSKQATHSTDTQYF
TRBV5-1,CASSLVATEAFF
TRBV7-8,CASSNSKVAGGHSDTQYF
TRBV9,CASSPRPRDRGPYEQYF
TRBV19,CASSLLAGGTGEQFF
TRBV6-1,CASSPDRGRASPLHF
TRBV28,CASSLRGPAYNSPLHF
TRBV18,CASSPPHQRGGELFF
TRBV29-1,CSVETGYGYTF
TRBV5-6,CASSKDGQVYEQYF